The 2 T cell receptor beta chains listed next were all sequenced from one sample in a study of T cell changes during pregnancy in multiple sclerosis. Some clones are missing from TCRdb's copy, which holds only in-frame ones; the method was immunoSEQ multiplex PCR. Among under 30,000 clones listed, roughly 91% were seen once. The sample consisted of CD4+ T cells from peripheral blood mononuclear cells, taken in the first trimester of pregnancy. The receptor source for this set is a female donor in good health, enrolled as a control in a pregnancy study.

This CDR3 reads CASRTTGVGNTIYF. Here the CDR3 DNA reads TGTGCCAGCAGGACGACAGGGGTTGGAAACACCATATATTTT. The genes are TRBV6-6 and TRBJ1-3; 8 bases map to TRBD1. The CDR3 is made up of 14 amino acids. V lost 6 bases and J lost 3; bases outside the gene matches: 4. Germline V gene lookup returns CDR1 MNHNY and CDR2 SVGAGI (reference sequence).

The rearrangement links TRBV5-1 to TRBJ2-7; 10 nucleotides align to TRBD1. The CDR3 runs to 15 residues. The germline V gene has CDR1 SGHRS and CDR2 YFSETQ. V was clipped by 4 bases and J by 4 bases; unmatched bases: 8. The CDR3 loop reads CASSRGTGELYEQYF. The CDR3 coding sequence is TGCGCCAGCAGCCGAGGGACAGGGGAGTTGTACGAGCAGTACTTC.